This TCR beta chain comes out of a study of T cell repertoires in cytomegalovirus infection. About the study: Public TCR beta signatures provided an indication of both CMV infection and a matching HLA type. Findings of the study overall: HLA-C-restricted, CMV-specific TCR beta clonotypes were dominant ex vivo. Cumulative frequency (of public TCR beta family members) identified carriers of CMV plus the relevant HLA.

TCRdb called the reads again in MiXCR, with one record for every CDR3 protein. The sample records around 450,000 distinct CDR3 sequences, around 11% being singletons. Per the germline V gene, CDR1 is SNHLY and CDR2 is FYNNEI. The ends lost 1 base at V and 9 bases at J; junction bases unmatched: 8. This CDR3 comprises 14 residues. This clonotype was recorded at least ten times. Its antigen is unidentified. This clonotype was obtained from a human donor in good health (CMV status not recorded). Some clones in this sample may be carry-over from other donors' samples. The sequencing sample was made of PBMCs. V gene TRBV2 combines with J gene TRBJ1-1; 7 bases agree with TRBD1. CDR3 sequence: CASSEGGTARKAFF. The DNA for the CDR3 is TGTGCCAGCAGTGAAGGTGGGACAGCAAGGAAAGCTTTCTTT.